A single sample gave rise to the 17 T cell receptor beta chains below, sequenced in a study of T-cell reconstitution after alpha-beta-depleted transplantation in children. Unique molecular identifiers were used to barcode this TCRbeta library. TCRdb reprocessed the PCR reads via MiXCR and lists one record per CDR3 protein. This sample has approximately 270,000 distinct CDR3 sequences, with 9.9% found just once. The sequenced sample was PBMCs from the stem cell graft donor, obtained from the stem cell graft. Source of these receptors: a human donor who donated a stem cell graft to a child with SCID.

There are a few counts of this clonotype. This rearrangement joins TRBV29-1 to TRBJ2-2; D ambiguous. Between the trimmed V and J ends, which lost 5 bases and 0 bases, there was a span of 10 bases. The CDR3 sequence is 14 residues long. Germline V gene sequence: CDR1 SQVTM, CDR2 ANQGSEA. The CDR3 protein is CSVPRAANTGELFF. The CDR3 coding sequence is TGCAGCGTTCCTAGGGCAGCGAACACCGGGGAGCTGTTTTTT.

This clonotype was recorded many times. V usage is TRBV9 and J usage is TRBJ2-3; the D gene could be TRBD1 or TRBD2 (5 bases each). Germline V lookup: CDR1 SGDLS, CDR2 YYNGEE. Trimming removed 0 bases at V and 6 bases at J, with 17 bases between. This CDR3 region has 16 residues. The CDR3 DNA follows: TGTGCCAGCAGCGTAGGGGACGTACTCTTCTCCGATACGCAGTATTTT. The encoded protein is CASSVGDVLFSDTQYF.

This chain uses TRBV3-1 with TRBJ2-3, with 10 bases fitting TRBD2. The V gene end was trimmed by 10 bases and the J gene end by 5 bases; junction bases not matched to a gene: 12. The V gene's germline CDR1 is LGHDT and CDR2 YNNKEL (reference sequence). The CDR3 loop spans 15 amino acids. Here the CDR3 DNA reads TGTGCCAACTGCTCATTTATAGCGGGGGGAGATACGCAGTATTTT. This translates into CANCSFIAGGDTQYF.

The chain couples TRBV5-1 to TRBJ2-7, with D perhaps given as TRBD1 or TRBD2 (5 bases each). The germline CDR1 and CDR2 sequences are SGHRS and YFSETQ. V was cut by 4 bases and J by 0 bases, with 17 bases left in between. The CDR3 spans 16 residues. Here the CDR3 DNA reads TGCGCCAGCAGCGGGTACGGGACGGCGAGCTCCTACGAGCAGTACTTC. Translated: CASSGYGTASSYEQYF. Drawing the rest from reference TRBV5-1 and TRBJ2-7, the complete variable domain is KAGVTQTPRYLIKTRGQQVTLSCSPISGHRSVSWYQQTPGQGLQFLFEYFSETQRNKGNFPGRFSGRQFSNSRSEMNVSTLELGDSALYLCASSGYGTASSYEQYFGPGTRLTVT.

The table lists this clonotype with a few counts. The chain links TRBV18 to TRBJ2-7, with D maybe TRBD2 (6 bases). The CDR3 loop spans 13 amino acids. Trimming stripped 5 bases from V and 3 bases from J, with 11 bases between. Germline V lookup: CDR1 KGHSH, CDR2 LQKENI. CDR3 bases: TGTGCCAGCTCAAGGGAGGATTTCTACGAGCAGTACTTC. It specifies CASSREDFYEQYF.

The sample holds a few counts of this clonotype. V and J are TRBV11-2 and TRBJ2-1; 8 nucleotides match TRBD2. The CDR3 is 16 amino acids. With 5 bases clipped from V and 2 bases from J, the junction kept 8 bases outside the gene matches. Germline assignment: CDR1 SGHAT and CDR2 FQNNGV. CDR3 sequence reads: CASSPSGGVAYNEQFF. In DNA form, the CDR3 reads TGTGCCAGCAGCCCCTCGGGGGGGGTAGCCTACAATGAGCAGTTCTTC.

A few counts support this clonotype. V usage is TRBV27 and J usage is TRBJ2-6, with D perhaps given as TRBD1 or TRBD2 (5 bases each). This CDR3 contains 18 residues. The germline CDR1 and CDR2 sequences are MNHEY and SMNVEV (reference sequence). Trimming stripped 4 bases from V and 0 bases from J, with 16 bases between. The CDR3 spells CASSSGRLLYSGANVLTF. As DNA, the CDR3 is TGTGCCAGCAGTTCGGGACGGCTCCTATACTCTGGGGCCAACGTCCTGACTTTC.

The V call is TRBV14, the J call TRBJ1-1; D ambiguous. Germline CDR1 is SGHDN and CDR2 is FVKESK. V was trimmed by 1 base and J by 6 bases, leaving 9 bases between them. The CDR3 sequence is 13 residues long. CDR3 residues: CASSQGLLSEAFF. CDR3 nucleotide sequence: TGTGCCAGCAGCCAAGGTCTCCTATCTGAAGCTTTCTTT.

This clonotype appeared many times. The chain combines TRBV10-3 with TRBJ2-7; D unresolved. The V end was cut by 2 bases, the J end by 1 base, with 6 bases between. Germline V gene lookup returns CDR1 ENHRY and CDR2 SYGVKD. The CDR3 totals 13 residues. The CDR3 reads CAISEADSYEQYF. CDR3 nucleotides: TGTGCCATCAGTGAGGCGGATTCCTACGAGCAGTACTTC.

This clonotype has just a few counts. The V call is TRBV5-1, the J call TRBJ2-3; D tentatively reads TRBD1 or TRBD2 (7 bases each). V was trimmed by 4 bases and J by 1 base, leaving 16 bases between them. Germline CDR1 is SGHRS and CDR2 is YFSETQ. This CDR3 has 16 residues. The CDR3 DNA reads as TGCGCCAGCAGCCACTCCAGGGGGGGGGGCACAGATACGCAGTATTTT. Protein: CASSHSRGGGTDTQYF. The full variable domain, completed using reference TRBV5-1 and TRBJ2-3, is KAGVTQTPRYLIKTRGQQVTLSCSPISGHRSVSWYQQTPGQGLQFLFEYFSETQRNKGNFPGRFSGRQFSNSRSEMNVSTLELGDSALYLCASSHSRGGGTDTQYFGPGTRLTVL.

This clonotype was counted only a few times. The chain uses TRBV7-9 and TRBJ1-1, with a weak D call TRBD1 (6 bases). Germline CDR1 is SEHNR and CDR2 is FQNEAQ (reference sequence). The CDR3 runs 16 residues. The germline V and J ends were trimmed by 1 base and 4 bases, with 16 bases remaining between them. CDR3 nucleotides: TGTGCCAGCAGCTTAGTGGCAGGGGTTGGTGGCACTGAAGCTTTCTTT. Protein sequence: CASSLVAGVGGTEAFF. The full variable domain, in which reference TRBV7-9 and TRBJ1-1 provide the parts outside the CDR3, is DTGVSQNPRHKITKRGQNVTFRCDPISEHNRLYWYRQTLGQGPEFLTYFQNEAQLEKSRLLSDRFSAERPKGSFSTLEIQRTEQGDSAMYLCASSLVAGVGGTEAFFGQGTRLTVV.

CDR3 in amino acids: CASNRLAWNTDTQYF. CDR3 nucleotides: TGCGCCAGCAACAGACTAGCGTGGAACACAGATACGCAGTATTTT. V and J are TRBV5-1 and TRBJ2-3; 8 positions agree with TRBD2. The germline V gene encodes CDR1 SGHRS and CDR2 YFSETQ. The CDR3 contains 15 residues. The V segment lost 6 bases and the J segment 2 bases; nucleotides outside the gene matches: 8.

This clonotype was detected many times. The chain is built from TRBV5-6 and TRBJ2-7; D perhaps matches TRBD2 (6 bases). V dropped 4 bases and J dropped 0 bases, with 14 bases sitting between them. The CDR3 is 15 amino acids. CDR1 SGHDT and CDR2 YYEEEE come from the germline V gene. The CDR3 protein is CASSDLGGTSYEQYF. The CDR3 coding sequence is TGTGCCAGCAGCGACCTGGGAGGTACCTCCTACGAGCAGTACTTC.

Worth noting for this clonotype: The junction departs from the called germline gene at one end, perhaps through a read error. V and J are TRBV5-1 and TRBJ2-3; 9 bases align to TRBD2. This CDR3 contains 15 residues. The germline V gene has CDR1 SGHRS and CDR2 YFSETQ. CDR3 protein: CVSSLAVSGGDTQYF. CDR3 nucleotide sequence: TGCGTCAGCAGCTTGGCGGTTAGCGGGGGAGATACGCAGTATTTT. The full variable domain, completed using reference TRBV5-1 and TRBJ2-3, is KAGVTQTPRYLIKTRGQQVTLSCSPISGHRSVSWYQQTPGQGLQFLFEYFSETQRNKGNFPGRFSGRQFSNSRSEMNVSTLELGDSALYLCVSSLAVSGGDTQYFGPGTRLTVL.

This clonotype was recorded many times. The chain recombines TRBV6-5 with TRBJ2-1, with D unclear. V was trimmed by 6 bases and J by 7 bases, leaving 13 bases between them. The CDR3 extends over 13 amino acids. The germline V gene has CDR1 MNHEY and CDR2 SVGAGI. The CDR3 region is CASRPELQNEQFF. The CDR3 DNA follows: TGTGCCAGCAGGCCTGAACTACAAAATGAGCAGTTCTTC.

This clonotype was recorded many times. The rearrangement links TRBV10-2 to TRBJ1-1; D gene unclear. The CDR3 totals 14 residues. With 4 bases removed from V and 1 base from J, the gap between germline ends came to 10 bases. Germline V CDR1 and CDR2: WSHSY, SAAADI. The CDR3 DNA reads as TGCGCCAGCAGTGCGGGAATCCAGAACACTGAAGCTTTCTTT. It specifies CASSAGIQNTEAFF.

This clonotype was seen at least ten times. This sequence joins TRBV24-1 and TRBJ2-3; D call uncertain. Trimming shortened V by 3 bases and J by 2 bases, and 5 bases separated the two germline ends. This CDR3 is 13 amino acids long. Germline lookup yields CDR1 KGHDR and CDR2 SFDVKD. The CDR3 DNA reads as TGTGCCACCAGTGATGCACCCACAGATACGCAGTATTTT. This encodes CATSDAPTDTQYF.